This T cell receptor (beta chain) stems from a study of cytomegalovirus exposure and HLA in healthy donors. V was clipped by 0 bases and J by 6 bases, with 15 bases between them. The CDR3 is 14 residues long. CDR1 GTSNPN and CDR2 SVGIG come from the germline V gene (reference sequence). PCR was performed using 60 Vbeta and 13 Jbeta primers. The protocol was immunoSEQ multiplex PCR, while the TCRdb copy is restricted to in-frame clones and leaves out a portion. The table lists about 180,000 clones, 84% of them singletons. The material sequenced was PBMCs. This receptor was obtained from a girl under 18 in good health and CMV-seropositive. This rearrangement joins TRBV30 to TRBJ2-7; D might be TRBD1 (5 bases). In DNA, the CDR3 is TGTGCCTGGAGTGTACTTGACAGAAGGTCCGAGCAGTACTTC. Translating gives CAWSVLDRRSEQYF.